A selection of T cell receptor beta chains follows, all from one sample in a study of identical twins. TCRdb called the 5' RACE reads again in MiXCR, with one record for every CDR3 protein. The sample shows 450,000 or so distinct CDR3 sequences, over 11% of them seen only once. These data also featured in a second study, about yellow fever vaccine responses in identical twins.

The sequenced sample consisted of CD4+ T cells sorted from blood. All receptors come from a woman between 18 and 29 years old in good health. Both conserved end residues are part of each CDR3. D genes are given only for firm matches. Clone size is not always given. Where it is, it says once, few, many or a class for expanded clones.

j_gene: TRBJ2-3
v_gene: TRBV5-1
d_gene: NA
abundance: many
CDR3aa: CASSLAGDSTDTQYF
CDR3nt: TGCGCCAGCAGCTTGGCAGGAGATAGCACAGATACGCAGTATTTT

j_gene: TRBJ2-2
v_gene: TRBV6-2/TRBV6-3
d_gene: NA
abundance: NA
CDR3aa: CASSYSAGTLNTGELFF
CDR3nt: TGTGCCAGCAGTTACTCGGCAGGGACTCTGAACACCGGGGAGCTGTTTTTT

j_gene: TRBJ2-7
v_gene: TRBV27
d_gene: NA
abundance: NA
CDR3aa: CASSYRGIYEQYF
CDR3nt: TGTGCCAGCAGTTATAGGGGGATCTACGAGCAGTACTTC

j_gene: TRBJ1-2
v_gene: TRBV7-2
d_gene: TRBD1
abundance: few
CDR3aa: CASSLEGTGAYGYTF
CDR3nt: TGTGCCAGCAGCTTGGAAGGGACAGGGGCCTATGGCTACACCTTC

j_gene: TRBJ1-6
v_gene: TRBV3-1
d_gene: TRBD1
abundance: few
CDR3aa: CASSQGTGSNSPLHF
CDR3nt: TGTGCCAGCAGCCAAGGGACAGGGTCAAATTCACCCCTCCACTTT

j_gene: TRBJ2-7
v_gene: TRBV7-9
d_gene: NA
abundance: many
CDR3aa: CASSPTGAGAVEQYF
CDR3nt: TGTGCCAGCAGCCCCACCGGCGCAGGGGCGGTCGAGCAGTACTTC

j_gene: TRBJ2-1
v_gene: TRBV29-1
d_gene: TRBD1
abundance: few
CDR3aa: CSVGQGYNEQFF
CDR3nt: TGCAGCGTCGGACAGGGGTACAATGAGCAGTTCTTC

j_gene: TRBJ2-2
v_gene: TRBV28
d_gene: NA
abundance: few
CDR3aa: CASRGYGELFF
CDR3nt: TGTGCCAGCCGGGGGTACGGGGAGCTGTTTTTT

j_gene: TRBJ2-3
v_gene: TRBV2
d_gene: TRBD2
abundance: few
CDR3aa: CASSLTSGGPHTQYF
CDR3nt: TGTGCCAGCAGTCTGACTAGCGGGGGGCCGCATACGCAGTATTTT

j_gene: TRBJ1-1
v_gene: TRBV12-3/TRBV12-4
d_gene: TRBD1
abundance: NA
CDR3aa: CASSLVGGGTEAFF
CDR3nt: TGTGCCAGCAGTTTAGTAGGGGGCGGCACTGAAGCTTTCTTT

j_gene: TRBJ2-5
v_gene: TRBV15
d_gene: NA
abundance: few
CDR3aa: CATSKNQGRETQYF
CDR3nt: TGTGCCACCAGCAAAAACCAGGGTCGGGAGACCCAGTACTTC

j_gene: TRBJ2-2
v_gene: TRBV5-1
d_gene: NA
abundance: few
CDR3aa: CASSRRDLSNTGELFF
CDR3nt: TGCGCCAGCAGCCGCCGTGACCTTTCGAACACCGGGGAGCTGTTTTTT

j_gene: TRBJ2-1
v_gene: TRBV5-1
d_gene: TRBD2
abundance: NA
CDR3aa: CASSLEVAGYNEQFF
CDR3nt: TGCGCCAGCAGCTTGGAGGTAGCGGGCTACAATGAGCAGTTCTTC

j_gene: TRBJ2-5
v_gene: TRBV29-1
d_gene: TRBD1
abundance: NA
CDR3aa: CSASPQGGQETQYF
CDR3nt: TGCAGCGCATCTCCACAGGGGGGCCAAGAGACCCAGTACTTC

j_gene: TRBJ1-1
v_gene: TRBV7-9
d_gene: NA
abundance: NA
CDR3aa: CASSLVTDTEAFF
CDR3nt: TGTGCCAGCAGCTTAGTGACAGACACTGAAGCTTTCTTT

j_gene: TRBJ2-7
v_gene: TRBV18
d_gene: TRBD2
abundance: many
CDR3aa: CASSPPGLAYEQYF
CDR3nt: TGTGCCAGCTCACCACCGGGACTAGCGTACGAGCAGTACTTC

j_gene: TRBJ2-7
v_gene: TRBV6-2/TRBV6-3
d_gene: NA
abundance: NA
CDR3aa: CASSQQMAYEQYF
CDR3nt: TGTGCCAGCAGCCAACAGATGGCCTACGAGCAGTACTTC

j_gene: TRBJ2-1
v_gene: TRBV6-2/TRBV6-3
d_gene: TRBD2
abundance: many
CDR3aa: CASRLAGGFRNEQFF
CDR3nt: TGTGCCAGCAGACTAGCGGGAGGGTTTCGAAATGAGCAGTTCTTC

j_gene: TRBJ2-7
v_gene: TRBV7-9
d_gene: NA
abundance: NA
CDR3aa: CASSPLPTYRVHEQYF
CDR3nt: TGTGCCAGCAGCCCTCTCCCCACCTACAGGGTCCACGAGCAGTACTTC

j_gene: TRBJ1-1
v_gene: TRBV12-5
d_gene: NA
abundance: NA
CDR3aa: CASGRVPGKAFF
CDR3nt: TGTGCTAGTGGTCGCGTTCCGGGAAAAGCTTTCTTT

j_gene: TRBJ1-5
v_gene: TRBV7-2
d_gene: NA
abundance: many
CDR3aa: CASSLLRSNQPQHF
CDR3nt: TGTGCCAGCAGCTTATTGCGTAGCAATCAGCCCCAGCATTTT

j_gene: TRBJ2-3
v_gene: TRBV29-1
d_gene: TRBD2
abundance: NA
CDR3aa: CSVNLAGGSTDTQYF
CDR3nt: TGCAGCGTTAACCTAGCGGGGGGTAGCACAGATACGCAGTATTTT

j_gene: TRBJ2-5
v_gene: TRBV15
d_gene: TRBD2
abundance: many
CDR3aa: CATSWTRRETQYF
CDR3nt: TGTGCCACCTCGTGGACTAGAAGGGAGACCCAGTACTTC

j_gene: TRBJ2-5
v_gene: TRBV11-2
d_gene: NA
abundance: NA
CDR3aa: CASSFQMNKETQYF
CDR3nt: TGTGCCAGCAGCTTCCAGATGAATAAAGAGACCCAGTACTTC

j_gene: TRBJ2-7
v_gene: TRBV20-1
d_gene: NA
abundance: few
CDR3aa: CSARTGMAGNYEQYF
CDR3nt: TGCAGTGCCCGGACGGGCATGGCGGGAAACTACGAGCAGTACTTC

j_gene: TRBJ2-3
v_gene: TRBV20-1
d_gene: NA
abundance: NA
CDR3aa: CSARPGADTQYF
CDR3nt: TGCAGTGCCCGACCGGGGGCAGATACGCAGTATTTT

j_gene: TRBJ2-1
v_gene: TRBV11-2
d_gene: NA
abundance: NA
CDR3aa: CASSLPWSTSNEQFF
CDR3nt: TGTGCCAGCAGCCTTCCTTGGTCGACTAGCAATGAGCAGTTCTTC

j_gene: TRBJ2-1
v_gene: TRBV11-2
d_gene: NA
abundance: NA
CDR3aa: CASSHPRFHEQFF
CDR3nt: TGTGCCAGCAGCCACCCGCGCTTTCATGAGCAGTTCTTC

j_gene: TRBJ1-2
v_gene: TRBV7-9
d_gene: NA
abundance: few
CDR3aa: CASSLATENYGYTF
CDR3nt: TGTGCCAGCAGCCTCGCCACAGAAAACTATGGCTACACCTTC

j_gene: TRBJ1-5
v_gene: TRBV20-1
d_gene: NA
abundance: few
CDR3aa: CSARDPQPNQPQHF
CDR3nt: TGCAGTGCTAGAGACCCCCAACCGAATCAGCCCCAGCATTTT

j_gene: TRBJ2-7
v_gene: TRBV28
d_gene: TRBD1
abundance: NA
CDR3aa: CASSQLGTGGLAQYF
CDR3nt: TGTGCCAGCAGTCAATTGGGGACAGGCGGATTGGCGCAGTACTTC

j_gene: TRBJ2-1
v_gene: TRBV29-1
d_gene: NA
abundance: many
CDR3aa: CSVGLEGVNEQFF
CDR3nt: TGCAGCGTTGGACTAGAGGGAGTCAATGAGCAGTTCTTC

j_gene: TRBJ2-3
v_gene: TRBV5-1
d_gene: NA
abundance: few
CDR3aa: CASTPHGADTQYF
CDR3nt: TGCGCCAGCACACCTCACGGGGCAGATACGCAGTATTTT

j_gene: TRBJ2-1
v_gene: TRBV27
d_gene: TRBD2
abundance: few
CDR3aa: CASSPGLAGAGEQFF
CDR3nt: TGTGCCAGCAGTCCCGGACTAGCGGGAGCCGGTGAGCAGTTCTTC

j_gene: TRBJ2-2
v_gene: TRBV12-3/TRBV12-4
d_gene: NA
abundance: many
CDR3aa: CASSFPASYTGELFF
CDR3nt: TGTGCCAGCAGCTTTCCAGCATCATACACCGGGGAGCTGTTTTTT

j_gene: TRBJ2-1
v_gene: TRBV20-1
d_gene: TRBD2
abundance: NA
CDR3aa: CSASTSGGPYNEQFF
CDR3nt: TGCAGTGCTAGTACTAGCGGGGGACCATACAATGAGCAGTTCTTC

j_gene: TRBJ2-2
v_gene: TRBV7-9
d_gene: TRBD2
abundance: NA
CDR3aa: CASSPTWREGATGELFF
CDR3nt: TGTGCCAGCAGCCCGACTTGGCGGGAGGGAGCCACCGGGGAGTTGTTTTTT

j_gene: TRBJ2-7
v_gene: TRBV19
d_gene: TRBD2
abundance: few
CDR3aa: CASSIVAGGSYEQYF
CDR3nt: TGTGCCAGTAGTATAGTAGCGGGTGGCTCCTACGAGCAGTACTTC

j_gene: TRBJ2-3
v_gene: TRBV2
d_gene: TRBD1
abundance: once
CDR3aa: CASSEARGRADTQYF
CDR3nt: TGTGCCAGCAGTGAAGCGAGGGGGCGGGCAGATACGCAGTATTTT

j_gene: TRBJ2-7
v_gene: TRBV30
d_gene: TRBD1
abundance: few
CDR3aa: CAWRSGQGFDEQYF
CDR3nt: TGTGCCTGGAGATCGGGACAGGGCTTCGACGAGCAGTACTTC

j_gene: TRBJ2-7
v_gene: TRBV7-8
d_gene: NA
abundance: few
CDR3aa: CASSRTGESSYEQYF
CDR3nt: TGTGCCAGCAGCCGAACCGGGGAGAGCTCCTACGAGCAGTACTTC

j_gene: TRBJ2-1
v_gene: TRBV12-3/TRBV12-4
d_gene: NA
abundance: many
CDR3aa: CASSYDSYNEQFF
CDR3nt: TGTGCCAGCAGTTACGACAGCTACAATGAGCAGTTCTTC